This TCR beta chain appears in the sequencing data of a study of shared clonotypes between healthy human individuals. The method was immunoSEQ multiplex PCR; TCRdb's version includes in-frame clones alone and lacks a portion of them. The table lists about 800,000 clones, around 96% of them singletons. Terminally differentiated effector memory CD45RA+ cells were excluded by CCR7 positive selection of CD45RO-negative cells. The junction had 8 bases not matched to a gene; V was cut back by 5 bases and J by 3 bases. CDR3 length: 15 residues. Per germline, CDR1 SGHVS and CDR2 FNYEAQ. This sequence originates from a man aged 25-45 years in good health. Sequencing used naive CD8+ T cells sorted from blood. This rearrangement joins TRBV7-6 to TRBJ2-7; TRBD1 matches at 9 bases. The CDR3 bases are TGTGCCAGCAGCCAAGGGGGACAGGGTCGCTACGAGCAGTACTTC. Amino acid sequence: CASSQGGQGRYEQYF.